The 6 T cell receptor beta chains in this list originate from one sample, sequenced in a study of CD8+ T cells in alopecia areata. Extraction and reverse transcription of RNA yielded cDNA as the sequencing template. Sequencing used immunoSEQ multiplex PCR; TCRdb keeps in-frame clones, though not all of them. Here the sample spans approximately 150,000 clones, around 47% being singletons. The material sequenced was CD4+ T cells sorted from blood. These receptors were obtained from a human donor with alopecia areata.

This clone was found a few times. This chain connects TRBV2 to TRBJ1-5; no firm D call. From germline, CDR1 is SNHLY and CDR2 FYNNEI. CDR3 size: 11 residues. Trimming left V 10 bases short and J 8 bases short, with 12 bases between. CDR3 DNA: TGTGCCAAAGGCCAATCAGAGCCCCAGCATTTT. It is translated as CAKGQSEPQHF. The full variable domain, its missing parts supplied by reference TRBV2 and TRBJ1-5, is EPEVTQTPSHQVTQMGQEVILRCVPISNHLYFYWYRQILGQKVEFLVSFYNNEISEKSEIFDDQFSVERPDGSNFTLKIRSTKLEDSAMYFCAKGQSEPQHFGDGTRLSIL.

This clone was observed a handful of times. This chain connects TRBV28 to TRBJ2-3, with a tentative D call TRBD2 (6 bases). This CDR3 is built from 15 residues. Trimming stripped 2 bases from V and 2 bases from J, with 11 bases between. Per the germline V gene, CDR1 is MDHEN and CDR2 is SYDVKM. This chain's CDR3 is CASSLRGGTTDTQYF. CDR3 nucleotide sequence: TGTGCCAGCAGTTTACGGGGCGGGACCACAGATACGCAGTATTTT. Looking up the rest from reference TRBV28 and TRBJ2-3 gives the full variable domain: DVKVTQSSRYLVKRTGEKVFLECVQDMDHENMFWYRQDPGLGLRLIYFSYDVKMKEKGDIPEGYSVSREKKERFSLILESASTNQTSMYLCASSLRGGTTDTQYFGPGTRLTVL.

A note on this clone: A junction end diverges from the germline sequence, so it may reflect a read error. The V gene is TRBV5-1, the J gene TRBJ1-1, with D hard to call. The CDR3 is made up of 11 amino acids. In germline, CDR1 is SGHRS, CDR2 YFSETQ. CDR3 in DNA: TGCGCCAGCAGCGATGGTTTTTTAGCCGCCTTT. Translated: CASSDGFLAAF.

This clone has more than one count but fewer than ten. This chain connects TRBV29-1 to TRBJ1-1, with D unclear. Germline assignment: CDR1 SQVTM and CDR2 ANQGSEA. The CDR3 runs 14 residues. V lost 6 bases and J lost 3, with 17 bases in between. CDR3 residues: CSVDGRFSDTEAFF. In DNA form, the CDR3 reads TGCAGCGTGGACGGCAGATTCTCTGACACTGAAGCTTTCTTT.

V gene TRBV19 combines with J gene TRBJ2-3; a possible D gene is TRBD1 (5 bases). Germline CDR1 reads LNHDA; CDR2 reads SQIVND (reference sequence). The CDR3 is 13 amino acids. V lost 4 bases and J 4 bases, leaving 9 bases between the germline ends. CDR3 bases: TGTGCCAGTAGTACCGACAGTCCAGATACGCAGTATTTT. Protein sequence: CASSTDSPDTQYF.

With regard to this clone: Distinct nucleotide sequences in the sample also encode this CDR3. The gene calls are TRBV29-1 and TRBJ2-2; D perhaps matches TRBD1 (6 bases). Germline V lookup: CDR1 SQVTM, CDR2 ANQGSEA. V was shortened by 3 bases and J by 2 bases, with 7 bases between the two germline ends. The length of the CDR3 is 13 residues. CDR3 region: CSVDRGNTGELFF. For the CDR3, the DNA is TGCAGCGTTGACAGGGGTAACACCGGGGAGCTGTTTTTT.